The 22 T cell receptor beta chains below come from one sample, sequenced in a study of blood T cell repertoires in COVID-19 (dated by TCRdb to the early 2020s). Library generation was performed with the immunoSEQ multiplex PCR assay. The source is immuneACCESS, and TCRdb retained only in-frame sequences with V and J called. Part of the clones is not carried over; for the studies checked, unresolved V genes explain less than half of this, and the remainder is unexplained. This sample comprises some 150,000 clones, roughly 90% of them detected only once. The leading ten clones occupy less than 3% of the sample. Input material: peripheral blood. The receptors derive from a man in his 60s with acute or convalescent COVID-19.

This clone was observed a single time. The V gene is TRBV5-1, the J gene TRBJ2-3; 8 bases are a match to TRBD2. Losses at the gene ends were 2 bases for V and 4 bases for J; bases not matched to a gene: 15. The CDR3 is made up of 18 amino acids. Germline CDR1 and CDR2: SGHRS and YFSETQ. In nucleotides, the CDR3 is TGCGCCAGCAGCTTTAGTGTCATGCGCGGGGGGCCGGCAGATACGCAGTATTTT. It translates to CASSFSVMRGGPADTQYF.

The gene calls are TRBV5-1 and TRBJ2-2, with D unresolved. This CDR3 is built from 13 residues. Trimming took 1 base from V and 7 from J, leaving 8 bases between them. Per germline, CDR1 SGHRS and CDR2 YFSETQ. CDR3 residues: CASSLYEFGELFF. CDR3 in DNA: TGCGCCAGCAGCTTGTATGAGTTCGGGGAGCTGTTTTTT.

The V and J genes are TRBV3-1 (or the pseudogene TRBV3-2) and TRBJ2-3; 13 bases line up with TRBD2. J gave up 6 bases and V 4 bases, and 10 bases lay outside the gene matches. The CDR3 is 17 amino acids. Germline loops: CDR1 LGHDT, CDR2 YNNKEL (reference sequence). The CDR3 region has the DNA TGTGCCAGCAGCCTCTACCGACTAGCGGGGGGAGCGGATACGCAGTATTTT. Translating it yields CASSLYRLAGGADTQYF.

The chain uses TRBV19 and TRBJ1-6; TRBD1 matches at 9 bases. The CDR3 spans 15 residues. Trimming removed 7 bases from V and 6 bases from J; junction bases left unmatched: 7. Germline V CDR1 and CDR2: LNHDA, SQIVND (reference sequence). CDR3 in amino acids: CASIAPGQGNSPLHF. The DNA of the CDR3 is TGTGCCAGTATTGCTCCGGGACAGGGTAATTCACCCCTCCACTTT.

J is TRBJ1-1 and V is TRBV7-2; D gene ambiguous. The V end was cut by 3 bases, the J end by 12 bases, with 11 bases between. Germline CDR1 is SGHTA and CDR2 is FQGNSA. This CDR3 contains 11 residues. CDR3 sequence: CASSFSVHSFF. Written as DNA, the CDR3 is TGTGCCAGCAGCTTTTCCGTACATTCTTTCTTT.

This sequence joins TRBV4-2 and TRBJ2-5, with 11 bases matching TRBD1. Trimming took 3 bases from V and 7 from J; bases not matched to a gene: 7. This CDR3 comprises 15 residues. Germline loops: CDR1 LGHNA, CDR2 YNFKEQ. CDR3 bases: TGTGCCAGCAGCCATCCGGGACAGGGGGTTGGGACCCAGTACTTC. Protein: CASSHPGQGVGTQYF.

The V and J genes are TRBV30 and TRBJ1-3, with TRBD1 matching over 11 bases. CDR3 size: 15 residues. V was pared by 3 bases and J by 2 bases, with 3 bases of the junction left unmatched. Germline V gene sequence: CDR1 GTSNPN, CDR2 SVGIG (reference sequence). The CDR3 region is CAWRDRGRAGNTIYF. The CDR3 coding sequence is TGTGCCTGGAGGGACAGGGGGCGAGCTGGAAACACCATATATTTT.

Only one count was recorded for this clone. The V gene is TRBV14, the J gene TRBJ1-1; D is unclear. This CDR3 is built from 13 residues. CDR1 and CDR2 (germline): SGHDN, FVKESK. Trimming pared 0 bases from V and 4 bases from J, leaving 6 bases between. For the CDR3, the DNA is TGTGCCAGCAGCCAAGATATCGGCACTGAAGCTTTCTTT. Translation: CASSQDIGTEAFF. Using reference TRBV14 and TRBJ1-1 for the parts outside the CDR3, the full variable domain is EAGVTQFPSHSVIEKGQTVTLRCDPISGHDNLYWYRRVMGKEIKFLLHFVKESKQDESGMPNNRFLAERTGGTYSTLKVQPAELEDSGVYFCASSQDIGTEAFFGQGTRLTVV.

The chain carries TRBV27 and TRBJ2-7; D perhaps matches TRBD1 (6 bases). The CDR3 spans 14 residues. V dropped 3 bases and J dropped 3 bases, with 12 bases sitting between them. Per the germline V gene, CDR1 is MNHEY and CDR2 is SMNVEV (reference sequence). The CDR3 here is CASSFFRGNYEQYF. Here the CDR3 DNA reads TGTGCCAGCAGTTTTTTCAGGGGCAACTACGAGCAGTACTTC.

The chain is built from TRBV27 and TRBJ1-5; tentative D call: TRBD1 (6 bases). CDR3 length: 17 residues. V lost 5 bases and J 4 bases, leaving 21 bases between the germline ends. Germline assignment: CDR1 MNHEY and CDR2 SMNVEV (reference sequence). The CDR3: CASSPTRTASRNQPQHF. The CDR3 region has the DNA TGTGCCAGCAGTCCAACCCGGACAGCCTCTAGGAATCAGCCCCAGCATTTT.

This chain uses TRBV1 with TRBJ2-3; TRBD1, the D gene given by the table, was not confirmed from the DNA. TRBV1 is a pseudogene. The CDR3 is 14 amino acids. DNA for the CDR3: TGCACCAGCAGCCAAGATCAAAACACAGATACGCAGTATTTT. Encoded protein: CTSSQDQNTDTQYF.

This chain links TRBV7-9 with TRBJ1-1, with no clear D. Between the trimmed V and J ends, which lost 5 bases and 2 bases, there was a span of 15 bases. The germline gives CDR1 SEHNR, CDR2 FQNEAQ (reference sequence). This CDR3 has 15 residues. CDR3 amino acids: CASSLRQGSNTEAFF. In DNA, the CDR3 is TGTGCCAGCAGCCTTAGGCAAGGGAGTAACACTGAAGCTTTCTTT.

The chain links TRBV28 to TRBJ2-2; 10 nucleotides line up with TRBD1. Germline V CDR1 and CDR2: MDHEN, SYDVKM. The CDR3 runs 15 residues. With V trimmed by 4 bases and J by 6 bases, 5 bases remained unmatched. In DNA form, the CDR3 reads TGTGCCAGCAGTTCTCCGGGACAGGGGTCCGGGGAGCTGTTTTTT. It encodes CASSSPGQGSGELFF.

V and J are TRBV7-2 and TRBJ2-7; TRBD1 is a possible D gene (6 bases). The CDR3 extends over 15 amino acids. In germline, CDR1 is SGHTA, CDR2 FQGNSA. Deletions cut 0 bases from V and 5 bases from J, with 14 bases between. The CDR3 here is CASSLADNRVHEQYF. In DNA, the CDR3 is TGTGCCAGCAGCTTAGCGGACAACAGGGTCCACGAGCAGTACTTC.

This clone showed up just once. The chain joins TRBV19 to TRBJ1-5; 12 bases match TRBD1. Germline CDR1 LNHDA, CDR2 SQIVND (reference sequence). V lost 5 bases to trimming and J lost 2 bases; unmatched junction nucleotides: 7. The CDR3 length is 17 residues. The CDR3 here is CASSLGQGALGNQPQHF. CDR3 in DNA: TGTGCCAGTAGTTTGGGACAGGGGGCGTTGGGCAATCAGCCCCAGCATTTT.

This clone occurred a few times. The chain has TRBV27 and TRBJ2-7; 8 nucleotides align to TRBD1. J lost 2 bases, V lost 2 bases, and 8 bases had no gene match. The germline CDR1 and CDR2 sequences are MNHEY and SMNVEV (reference sequence). There are 16 residues in the CDR3. CDR3 nucleotide sequence: TGTGCCAGCAGTTTACAGCCCACGGGACAGGCCTACGAGCAGTACTTC. It codes for CASSLQPTGQAYEQYF.

The V and J genes are TRBV5-4 and TRBJ2-2; D gene ambiguous. The V gene lost 0 bases and the J gene lost 5 bases, with 8 bases spanning the gap. The CDR3 consists of 14 residues. Germline loops: CDR1 SGHNT, CDR2 YYREEE (reference sequence). The CDR3 protein is CASSLASGTGELFF. CDR3 DNA sequence: TGTGCCAGCAGCTTGGCCTCCGGGACCGGGGAGCTGTTTTTT.

CDR3 loop: CASSLKTAGYTF. CDR3 nucleotide sequence: TGTGCCAGCAGCCTCAAGACAGCGGGCTACACCTTC. The chain uses TRBV3-1 (or the pseudogene TRBV3-2) and TRBJ1-2; the D gene is possibly TRBD1 (5 bases). V was pared by 4 bases and J by 8 bases, with 11 bases between. CDR3 length equals 12 residues. CDR1 and CDR2 from the germline V gene are LGHDT and YNNKEL (reference sequence).

This clone came up once. The chain has TRBV3-1 (or the pseudogene TRBV3-2) and TRBJ2-7; D is unresolved. V lost 4 bases and J lost 1, with 11 bases in between. The germline gives CDR1 LGHDT, CDR2 YNNKEL (reference sequence). The CDR3 covers 14 residues. The CDR3 DNA follows: TGTGCCAGCAGCCGCTCAGATTTATCCTACGAGCAGTACTTC. Protein product: CASSRSDLSYEQYF.

This CDR3 is CASSQQQGLGGNTIYF. The CDR3 DNA follows: TGTGCCAGCAGCCAGCAACAGGGGCTAGGTGGAAACACCATATATTTT. The V call is TRBV14, the J call TRBJ1-3; 7 bases align to TRBD1. The CDR3 sequence is 16 residues long. In germline, CDR1 is SGHDN, CDR2 FVKESK. J was trimmed by 3 bases and V by 3 bases; bases with no gene match: 8.

The chain recombines TRBV10-1 with TRBJ1-6; 7 bases align to TRBD1. There are 14 residues in the CDR3. CDR1 is WNHNN, CDR2 SYGVQD, per germline (reference sequence). Trimming at V came to 4 bases and at J to 6 bases, leaving 3 bases not matched to a gene. The DNA for the CDR3 is TGCGCCAGCAGTGCCGGGACAGCTAATTCACCCCTCCACTTT. This encodes CASSAGTANSPLHF.

The count of this clone is one. The chain carries TRBV4-1 and TRBJ1-2; D remains ambiguous. This CDR3 spans 14 amino acids. The germline gives CDR1 MGHRA, CDR2 YSYEKL. Trimming pared 2 bases from V and 6 bases from J, leaving 13 bases between. DNA for the CDR3: TGCGCCAGCAGCCAACCCGCACCGGTAAATGGCTACACCTTC. This gives the protein CASSQPAPVNGYTF.